Following are 27 T cell receptor beta chains from one sample sequenced in a study of T-cell reconstitution after alpha-beta-depleted transplantation in children. Unique molecular identifiers were incorporated during preparation of the TCRbeta library. TCRdb passed the PCR reads through MiXCR, listing each CDR3 protein once. The sample shows about 490,000 distinct CDR3 sequences, about 10% of them seen only once. Material: PBMCs, obtained before TCRalphabeta/CD19-depleted stem cell transplant. These receptor sequences come from a child aged 2 to 10 with inherited bone marrow failure, due to receive a stem cell transplant.

This clonotype was counted between two and nine times. This chain links TRBV12-3 or TRBV12-4 with TRBJ2-1; 7 bases match TRBD2. This CDR3 spans 14 amino acids. The trim removed 6 bases at V and 2 bases at J, leaving 4 bases unmatched. CDR3 sequence: CASRTGTTYNEQFF. The CDR3 DNA reads as TGTGCCAGCAGGACCGGGACTACCTACAATGAGCAGTTCTTC.

This clonotype was seen repeatedly, ten times or more. The chain joins TRBV6-2 or TRBV6-3 to TRBJ2-1, with 11 bases lining up with TRBD2. The CDR3 is 15 residues long. The germline V gene has CDR1 MNHEY and CDR2 SVGEGT. The V and J ends lost 6 bases and 9 bases, in that order; junction bases with no gene match: 10. As DNA, the CDR3 is TGTGCCAGCAGCCGCAAGCTAGCGGGGGGTCTTGAGCAGTTCTTC. It is translated as CASSRKLAGGLEQFF.

V and J are TRBV28 and TRBJ2-1, with TRBD2 matching 11 bases. The CDR3 runs to 19 residues. Germline CDR1 and CDR2: MDHEN and SYDVKM. J was trimmed by 5 bases and V by 5 bases; bases with no gene match: 17. The CDR3 here is CASSTQVGLAVRTHNEQFF. CDR3 DNA: TGTGCCAGCAGTACTCAAGTGGGACTAGCGGTAAGAACCCACAATGAGCAGTTCTTC.

Many counts were recorded for this clonotype. The V gene is TRBV7-2, the J gene TRBJ2-4; 7 bases agree with TRBD1. This CDR3 has 13 residues. With 1 base clipped from V and 11 bases from J, the junction kept 5 bases outside the gene matches. CDR1 and CDR2 from the germline V gene are SGHTA and FQGNSA. DNA for the CDR3: TGTGCCAGCAGCTTAGATGGGACAGTACTTCAGTACTTC. This codes for CASSLDGTVLQYF. The full variable domain, in which reference TRBV7-2 and TRBJ2-4 provide the parts outside the CDR3, is GAGVSQSPSNKVTEKGKDVELRCDPISGHTALYWYRQSLGQGLEFLIYFQGNSAPDKSGLPSDRFSAERTGGSVSTLTIQRTQQEDSAVYLCASSLDGTVLQYFGAGTRLSVL.

Ten or more counts support this clonotype. The V and J genes are TRBV12-3 or TRBV12-4 and TRBJ1-5, with 7 bases fitting TRBD1. This CDR3 has 15 residues. V was clipped by 5 bases and J by 0 bases; unmatched bases: 4. For the CDR3, the DNA is TGTGCCAGCAGTCCAGACAGGGTTAGCAATCAGCCCCAGCATTTT. It specifies CASSPDRVSNQPQHF.

As to this clonotype: A much larger clone is a single base away; this may be a read error. The rearrangement uses TRBV29-1 and TRBJ2-1; D is perhaps TRBD2 (6 bases). The CDR3 consists of 14 residues. Trimming removed 7 bases at V and 0 bases at J, with 13 bases between. Per germline, CDR1 SQVTM and CDR2 ANQGSEA. The CDR3: CSASGGLSYNEQFF. CDR3 DNA sequence: TGCAGCGCTTCCGGAGGGCTCTCCTACAATGAGCAGTTCTTC.

This clonotype was counted ten times or more. The CDR3 sequence is CASSLVGRGRVEQYF. The CDR3, as DNA: TGTGCCAGCAGCTTAGTAGGCAGGGGGCGAGTTGAGCAGTACTTC. This chain links TRBV7-9 with TRBJ2-7; 8 bases are a match to TRBD1. This CDR3 contains 15 residues. Losses at the gene ends were 1 base for V and 7 bases for J; bases not matched to a gene: 9. The germline CDR1 and CDR2 sequences are SEHNR and FQNEAQ (reference sequence).

This clonotype was observed many times. This sequence joins TRBV9 and TRBJ2-5; 8 positions agree with TRBD1. CDR1 is SGDLS, CDR2 YYNGEE, per germline. Trimming took 3 bases from V and 5 from J; bases not matched to a gene: 9. This CDR3 spans 15 amino acids. Here the CDR3 DNA reads TGTGCCAGCAGCGCCGACGGGACAGGACCCGAGACCCAGTACTTC. As protein: CASSADGTGPETQYF.

Many counts were recorded for this clonotype. The chain is built from TRBV5-1 and TRBJ2-2; D may be TRBD2 (5 bases). The CDR3 consists of 17 residues. Germline CDR1 reads SGHRS; CDR2 reads YFSETQ. The V end lost 4 bases, the J end lost 0 bases, and 16 bases lay between the germline ends. DNA of the CDR3: TGCGCCAGCAGCCAGTCCACCAGGACTCCGAACACCGGGGAGCTGTTTTTT. It is translated as CASSQSTRTPNTGELFF.

This clonotype was observed many times. The chain is built from TRBV12-3 or TRBV12-4 and TRBJ2-7, with 7 bases lining up with TRBD1. J lost 9 bases, V lost 3 bases, and 8 bases had no gene match. This CDR3 region has 13 residues. CDR3 sequence (DNA): TGTGCCAGCAGTTTGGGGGCGGACAGGCGGCAGTACTTC. Protein sequence: CASSLGADRRQYF.

This clonotype was seen a few times. The gene calls are TRBV20-1 and TRBJ1-2, with unresolved D. The germline gives CDR1 DFQATT, CDR2 SNEGSKA (reference sequence). CDR3 length: 13 amino acids. Trimming shortened V by 7 bases and J by 0 bases, and 12 bases separated the two germline ends. The CDR3 region is CSVPTRANYGYTF. CDR3 DNA sequence: TGCAGTGTCCCTACACGAGCTAACTATGGCTACACCTTC.

J is TRBJ2-3 and V is TRBV29-1; 7 positions match TRBD1. Germline CDR1 and CDR2: SQVTM and ANQGSEA. This CDR3 has 11 amino acids. The ends lost 6 bases at V and 6 bases at J; junction bases unmatched: 3. For the CDR3, the DNA is TGCAGCGTGGACAGGTGGGATACGCAGTATTTT. Its protein product is CSVDRWDTQYF.

In its sample, this clonotype was seen many times. The rearrangement uses TRBV4-3 and TRBJ2-7; TRBD2 matches at 16 bases. CDR1 and CDR2 (germline): LGHNA, YSLEER. The CDR3 totals 16 residues. The trim removed 1 base at V and 5 bases at J, leaving 2 bases unmatched. CDR3 protein: CASSQGGLAGGDEQYF. CDR3 coding DNA: TGCGCCAGCAGCCAAGGGGGACTAGCGGGAGGGGACGAGCAGTACTTC.

This clonotype was seen at least ten times. This chain links TRBV30 with TRBJ1-6; possible D gene TRBD1, 5 bases. CDR1 is GTSNPN, CDR2 SVGIG, per germline (reference sequence). The CDR3 is made up of 15 amino acids. V lost 0 bases and J lost 7, with 13 bases in between. The CDR3 region has the DNA TGTGCCTGGAGTGTACTGGGGACGAGGAATTCACCCCTCCACTTT. As protein: CAWSVLGTRNSPLHF.

This clonotype has a count of ten or more. V is TRBV10-3 and J is TRBJ2-7; the D is unclear. Germline CDR1 is ENHRY and CDR2 is SYGVKD. The V end was cut by 0 bases, the J end by 6 bases, with 9 bases between. The CDR3 length is 13 residues. CDR3 sequence (DNA): TGTGCCATCAGTGAGTCAATAGGCCCCGAGCAGTACTTC. It translates to CAISESIGPEQYF.

This clonotype was counted many times. The rearrangement uses TRBV5-1 and TRBJ2-5, with a tentative D call TRBD1 (6 bases). CDR1 SGHRS and CDR2 YFSETQ come from the germline V gene. Trimming removed 3 bases from V and 4 bases from J, with 16 bases in between. This CDR3 contains 15 residues. CDR3 amino acids: CASSYEAGVGETQYF. CDR3 coding DNA: TGCGCCAGCAGCTACGAAGCAGGGGTCGGAGAGACCCAGTACTTC.

This clonotype was recorded at least ten times. The chain is built from TRBV7-9 and TRBJ2-1, with TRBD2 identical over 8 bases. The germline CDR1 and CDR2 sequences are SEHNR and FQNEAQ (reference sequence). This CDR3 is 13 amino acids long. Unmatched junction bases numbered 7, after V lost 5 bases and J lost 10 bases. CDR3 nucleotides: TGTGCCAGCAGCGACCCGCTAGCGGGCGAGCAGTTCTTC. It translates to CASSDPLAGEQFF.

This clonotype was counted many times. The chain links TRBV4-1 to TRBJ1-2; D possibly corresponds to TRBD1 (6 bases). CDR3 length: 14 amino acids. The germline V gene has CDR1 MGHRA and CDR2 YSYEKL. V lost 2 bases and J lost 8, with 15 bases in between. CDR3 nucleotide sequence: TGCGCCAGCAGCCAAAGGACCCACAGGGAAGGCTACACCTTC. Encoded protein: CASSQRTHREGYTF.

This clonotype was detected ten times or more. V gene TRBV20-1 combines with J gene TRBJ2-7; TRBD2 aligns across 7 bases. Losses at the gene ends were 1 base for V and 3 bases for J; bases not matched to a gene: 6. The germline gives CDR1 DFQATT, CDR2 SNEGSKA (reference sequence). The length of the CDR3 is 14 residues. CDR3 in DNA: TGCAGTGCTAGAGCGGCTCTAGCGGTCTACGAGCAGTACTTC. Translating it yields CSARAALAVYEQYF.

The chain has TRBV20-1 and TRBJ2-3, with D possibly TRBD2 on 5 matching bases. The CDR3 is 12 amino acids. V shed 6 bases and J shed 2 bases, with 9 bases lying between them. Per the germline V gene, CDR1 is DFQATT and CDR2 is SNEGSKA (reference sequence). As DNA, the CDR3 is TGCAGTGCCACGGACTCCACAGATACGCAGTATTTT. Translated: CSATDSTDTQYF.

This clonotype has just a few counts. The CDR3 sequence: CASSLIGGSHSTNEKLFF. The CDR3 nucleotides are TGTGCCAGCTCACTCATAGGAGGGTCTCATTCAACTAATGAAAAACTGTTTTTT. The V and J genes are TRBV18 and TRBJ1-4, with D uncertain. The CDR3 totals 18 residues. Germline V gives CDR1 KGHSH, CDR2 LQKENI. V was cut by 4 bases and J by 0 bases, with 18 bases left in between.

The rearrangement links TRBV20-1 to TRBJ2-7; D not resolved. The CDR3 is made up of 13 amino acids. V dropped 6 bases and J dropped 4 bases, with 16 bases sitting between them. From germline, CDR1 is DFQATT and CDR2 SNEGSKA (reference sequence). The CDR3, as DNA: TGCAGTGCCAGGACCCTAGATGGGTACGAGCAGTACTTC. Its protein is CSARTLDGYEQYF.

In the case of this clonotype: A read error may be the cause here, since a much bigger clone is one base away. This CDR3 fails to terminate in the conserved phenylalanine or tryptophan, so it likely reflects a read error. This rearrangement joins TRBV6-5 to TRBJ2-7, with TRBD2 as a possible D gene (7 bases). This CDR3 has 14 amino acids. Trimming cost V 0 bases and J 7 bases, with 13 bases left between them. Germline V gene data show CDR1 as MNHEY and CDR2 as SVGAGI. The CDR3: CASSYSIGGQEQYC. The CDR3 coding sequence is TGTGCCAGCAGTTACTCGATCGGGGGGCAAGAGCAGTACTGC.

In its sample, this clonotype was seen a few times. This sequence joins TRBV12-3 or TRBV12-4 and TRBJ2-1, with 8 bases identical to TRBD1. The ends lost 6 bases at V and 7 bases at J; junction bases unmatched: 17. The CDR3 covers 17 residues. The chain's CDR3 is CASRDRELGLLANEQFF. CDR3 DNA: TGTGCCAGCAGGGACAGGGAACTAGGCTTATTGGCTAATGAGCAGTTCTTC.

The chain has TRBV6-1 and TRBJ1-6; no reliable D call. In germline, CDR1 is MNHNS, CDR2 SASEGT. This CDR3 contains 14 residues. The V end lost 7 bases, the J end lost 5 bases, and 12 bases lay between the germline ends. CDR3 DNA: TGTGCCAGCACTGACACATACGATAATTCACCCCTCCACTTT. This translates into CASTDTYDNSPLHF.

This clonotype occurred many times. The DNA of the CDR3 is TGCAGCGTTGAAGATAACGTATACGAGCAGTACTTC. As protein: CSVEDNVYEQYF. The V and J genes are TRBV29-1 and TRBJ2-7; the D is unclear. V was clipped by 0 bases and J by 4 bases, with 7 bases between them. The length of the CDR3 is 12 residues. Germline CDR1 is SQVTM and CDR2 is ANQGSEA.

Many counts were recorded for this clonotype. The chain joins TRBV5-8 to TRBJ2-2; D tentatively reads TRBD1 or TRBD2 (6 bases each). The germline CDR1 and CDR2 sequences are SGHTS and YDEGEE. This CDR3 is 15 amino acids long. Trimming removed 1 base from V and 4 bases from J, with 11 bases in between. The CDR3 is CASSLQGTVTGELFF. In DNA form, the CDR3 reads TGTGCCAGCAGCTTGCAGGGGACTGTCACCGGGGAGCTGTTTTTT.